The present TCR beta chain was sequenced within a study of CD8 T cells in Susac syndrome. Findings and limits, study-wide: The study's TCR sequencing and HLA analysis covered a relatively small number of individuals, and the study acknowledged this.

An amount of RNA that ranged from roughly 0.5 to 1 ug was reverse transcribed with random hexamers. TCRdb re-called the immunoSEQ multiplex PCR reads with MiXCR, one entry per CDR3 protein. This table has about 300,000 distinct CDR3 sequences, roughly 85% appearing once. The CDR3 has 15 residues. V trimming: 2 bases; J trimming: 3 bases; junction bases outside the gene matches: 6. Germline lookup yields CDR1 MNHNS and CDR2 SASEGT. Concerning this clonotype: Its antigen is unidentified.

The study sequenced TCR beta in blood CD8+ and CD4+ T cells. Each multiple sclerosis control was a treatment-naive patient with relapsing-remitting disease that was either stable or active. The TCR comes from a human donor with multiple sclerosis. The V gene is TRBV6-1, the J gene TRBJ2-7, with 8 bases that match TRBD1. Material: CD8+ T cells from PBMCs. The CDR3 DNA is TGTGCCAGCAGTGAACTCGACAGGGGCCACTACGAGCAGTACTTC. Translated: CASSELDRGHYEQYF.